One and the same sample provided the 17 T cell receptor beta chains below, sequenced in a study of shared clonotypes between healthy human individuals. Only in-frame clones appear in the TCRdb table, and some are missing; sequencing was by immunoSEQ multiplex PCR. The sample has about 1 million clones; 65% to 75% are singletons. The sequenced sample consisted of memory CD4+ T cells sorted from blood. Subset reported: CD45RA-negative fraction. Receptor source: a young man in good health.

The chain links TRBV14 to TRBJ2-3, with D possibly being TRBD1 or TRBD2 (5 bases each). CDR1 SGHDN and CDR2 FVKESK come from the germline V gene. This CDR3 comprises 16 residues. Trimming took off 3 bases at V and 4 bases at J, with 17 bases between the two ends. The CDR3: CASSQGTWNVPDTQYF. The DNA for the CDR3 is TGTGCCAGCAGCCAGGGGACCTGGAATGTCCCAGATACGCAGTATTTT. Based on the CDR3 plus reference TRBV14 and TRBJ2-3, the full variable domain is EAGVTQFPSHSVIEKGQTVTLRCDPISGHDNLYWYRRVMGKEIKFLLHFVKESKQDESGMPNNRFLAERTGGTYSTLKVQPAELEDSGVYFCASSQGTWNVPDTQYFGPGTRLTVL.

The chain links TRBV4-1 to TRBJ2-7; D may be TRBD2 (6 bases). CDR1 is MGHRA and CDR2 is YSYEKL in the germline V gene. The CDR3 has 15 residues. V was trimmed by 0 bases and J by 0 bases, leaving 9 bases between them. The CDR3 spells CASSQEGGPSYEQYF. CDR3 nucleotide sequence: TGCGCCAGCAGCCAAGAGGGGGGACCCTCCTACGAGCAGTACTTC.

The chain couples TRBV9 to TRBJ2-3; D not certain. Germline-derived CDR1 and CDR2 are SGDLS and YYNGEE. Between the trimmed V and J ends, which lost 4 bases and 6 bases, there was a span of 9 bases. The CDR3 has 12 residues. In DNA form, the CDR3 reads TGTGCCAGCAGCTGGCAGTCGGATACGCAGTATTTT. The encoded protein is CASSWQSDTQYF.

This clone came up a few times. The chain recombines TRBV5-1 with TRBJ1-1; 7 nucleotides line up with TRBD1. Trimming removed 0 bases from V and 4 bases from J; junction bases left unmatched: 6. The CDR3 is made up of 15 amino acids. CDR1 is SGHRS, CDR2 YFSETQ, per germline. The chain's CDR3 is CASSLDLAGGTEAFF. Written as DNA, the CDR3 is TGCGCCAGCAGCTTGGATCTTGCAGGGGGCACTGAAGCTTTCTTT. The full variable domain, its missing parts supplied by reference TRBV5-1 and TRBJ1-1, is KAGVTQTPRYLIKTRGQQVTLSCSPISGHRSVSWYQQTPGQGLQFLFEYFSETQRNKGNFPGRFSGRQFSNSRSEMNVSTLELGDSALYLCASSLDLAGGTEAFFGQGTRLTVV.

The CDR3 DNA is TGCGCCAGCAGCCAAGAGACAGGCCCGACCTACGAGCAGTACTTC. Translating gives CASSQETGPTYEQYF. The chain couples TRBV4-3 to TRBJ2-7; perhaps TRBD1 as D (6 bases). Germline assignment: CDR1 LGHNA and CDR2 YSLEER. The CDR3 totals 15 residues. Trimming cost V 0 bases and J 2 bases, with 11 bases left between them.

This rearrangement joins TRBV5-4 to TRBJ2-5, with TRBD2 matching 12 bases. J gave up 5 bases and V 0 bases, and 8 bases lay outside the gene matches. Germline CDR1 and CDR2: SGHNT and YYREEE (reference sequence). The CDR3 extends over 17 amino acids. This chain's CDR3 is CASSLGTLGTSGETQYF. Written as DNA, the CDR3 is TGTGCCAGCAGCTTGGGAACTTTGGGGACTAGCGGGGAGACCCAGTACTTC.

The chain employs TRBV4-3 and TRBJ2-3; no reliable D call. Deletions cut 0 bases from V and 0 bases from J, with 10 bases between. The CDR3 spans 16 residues. The germline gives CDR1 LGHNA, CDR2 YSLEER. Here the CDR3 DNA reads TGCGCCAGCAGCCAAGATCGCGGAGCTAGCACAGATACGCAGTATTTT. Protein sequence: CASSQDRGASTDTQYF.

The chain has TRBV6-6 and TRBJ1-2, with a tentative D call TRBD1 (5 bases). The V end lost 6 bases, the J end lost 5 bases, and 13 bases lay between the germline ends. The CDR3 covers 13 residues. Germline lookup yields CDR1 MNHNY and CDR2 SVGAGI (reference sequence). The DNA of the CDR3 is TGTGCCAGCAGGGGGACGGTTCCTTATGGCTACACCTTC. Translated, it gives CASRGTVPYGYTF.

The V gene is TRBV19, the J gene TRBJ2-7, with 8 nucleotides matching TRBD2. Germline V CDR1 and CDR2: LNHDA, SQIVND (reference sequence). The junction had 6 bases not matched to a gene; V was cut back by 5 bases and J by 3 bases. This CDR3 is 14 amino acids long. The DNA for the CDR3 is TGTGCCAGTAGTGTGGGGACTAGGAGCTACGAGCAGTACTTC. Amino acids: CASSVGTRSYEQYF.

Of note for this clone: The sample has other DNA sequences that encode this CDR3 too. The chain employs TRBV27 and TRBJ2-6; D not resolved. V was shortened by 6 bases and J by 0 bases, with 3 bases between the two germline ends. Germline V lookup: CDR1 MNHEY, CDR2 SMNVEV (reference sequence). The CDR3 length is 13 residues. DNA of the CDR3: TGTGCCAGCAGGCCCTCTGGGGCCAACGTCCTGACTTTC. Translation: CASRPSGANVLTF.

Note on this clone: This likely reflects a read error, since a far larger clone is one base away. The genes are TRBV7-9 and TRBJ2-6, with D possibly matching TRBD1 (5 bases). The length of the CDR3 is 15 residues. CDR1 is SEHNR, CDR2 FQNEAQ, per germline (reference sequence). The V end lost 2 bases, the J end lost 2 bases, and 7 bases lay between the germline ends. CDR3 in DNA: TGTGCCAGCAGCTTAACAGGTACTGGGGCCAACGTCCTGACTTTC. Its translation: CASSLTGTGANVLTF.

The chain combines TRBV30 with TRBJ2-3; 9 nucleotides match TRBD2. Per the germline V gene, CDR1 is GTSNPN and CDR2 is SVGIG (reference sequence). The J segment lost 2 bases and the V segment lost 3 bases, leaving 3 bases of the junction unmatched. The CDR3 contains 14 residues. This chain's CDR3 is CAWRLAGFTDTQYF. Here the CDR3 DNA reads TGTGCCTGGAGACTAGCGGGTTTCACAGATACGCAGTATTTT.

The rearrangement links TRBV6-1 to TRBJ1-2, with 8 bases fitting TRBD1. Germline V gene data show CDR1 as MNHNS and CDR2 as SASEGT. The CDR3 has 15 residues. J was trimmed by 7 bases and V by 2 bases; bases with no gene match: 9. The CDR3 DNA reads TGTGCCAGCAGTGAACCGGGACAGGTCATCGGTGGCTACACCTTC. Its protein is CASSEPGQVIGGYTF.

The J gene is TRBJ1-6, the V gene TRBV7-3; D perhaps matches TRBD1 (6 bases). Trimming cost V 4 bases and J 1 base, with 8 bases left between them. Germline CDR1 and CDR2: SGHTA and FQGTGA. The CDR3 extends over 15 amino acids. The DNA of the CDR3 is TGTGCCAGCAGCTCCGGACAGTCCTATAATTCACCCCTCCACTTT. Translated: CASSSGQSYNSPLHF.

The rearrangement links TRBV5-6 to TRBJ2-5; 9 bases map to TRBD2. Germline V gene sequence: CDR1 SGHDT, CDR2 YYEEEE. The CDR3 contains 15 residues. V was clipped by 0 bases and J by 5 bases; unmatched bases: 5. Here the CDR3 reads CASSLVLAGTETQYF. CDR3 DNA sequence: TGTGCCAGCAGCTTGGTCCTAGCGGGGACGGAGACCCAGTACTTC. Looking up the rest from reference TRBV5-6 and TRBJ2-5 gives the full variable domain: DAGVTQSPTHLIKTRGQQVTLRCSPKSGHDTVSWYQQALGQGPQFIFQYYEEEERQRGNFPDRFSGHQFPNYSSELNVNALLLGDSALYLCASSLVLAGTETQYFGPGTRLLVL.

The rearrangement uses TRBV11-2 and TRBJ2-7; 10 nucleotides align to TRBD1. Trimming removed 1 base from V and 7 bases from J; junction bases left unmatched: 4. CDR1 SGHAT and CDR2 FQNNGV come from the germline V gene. This CDR3 spans 14 amino acids. The CDR3 DNA follows: TGTGCCAGCAGCTTAGGAGGGGGACAGGGGGAGCAGTACTTC. Translated: CASSLGGGQGEQYF. Based on the CDR3 plus reference TRBV11-2 and TRBJ2-7, the full variable domain is EAGVAQSPRYKIIEKRQSVAFWCNPISGHATLYWYQQILGQGPKLLIQFQNNGVVDDSQLPKDRFSAERLKGVDSTLKIQPAKLEDSAVYLCASSLGGGQGEQYFGPGTRLTVT.

V and J are TRBV7-3 and TRBJ2-1, with D perhaps assigned TRBD1 or TRBD2 (5 bases each). This CDR3 comprises 17 residues. Between the trimmed V and J ends, which lost 0 bases and 4 bases, there was a span of 16 bases. The germline V gene has CDR1 SGHTA and CDR2 FQGTGA. CDR3 sequence reads: CASSLTGTRIQYNEQFF. The CDR3 bases are TGTGCCAGCAGCTTAACCGGGACGAGGATCCAATACAATGAGCAGTTCTTC.